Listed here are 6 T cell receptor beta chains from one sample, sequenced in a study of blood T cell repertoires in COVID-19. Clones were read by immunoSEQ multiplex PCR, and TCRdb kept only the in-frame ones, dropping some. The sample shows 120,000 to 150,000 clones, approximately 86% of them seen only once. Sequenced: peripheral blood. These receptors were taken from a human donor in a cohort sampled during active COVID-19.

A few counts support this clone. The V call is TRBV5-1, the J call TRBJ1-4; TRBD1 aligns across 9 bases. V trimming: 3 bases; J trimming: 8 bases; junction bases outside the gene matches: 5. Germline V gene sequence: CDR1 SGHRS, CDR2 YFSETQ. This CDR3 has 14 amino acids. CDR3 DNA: TGCGCCAGCAGCTATACAGGGGGCACCGAAAAACTGTTTTTT. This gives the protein CASSYTGGTEKLFF.

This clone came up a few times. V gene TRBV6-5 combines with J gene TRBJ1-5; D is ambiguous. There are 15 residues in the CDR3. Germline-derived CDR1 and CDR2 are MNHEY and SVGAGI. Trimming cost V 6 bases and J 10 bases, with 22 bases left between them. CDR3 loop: CASSPVRTIDVPQHF. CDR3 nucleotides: TGTGCCAGCAGCCCCGTTCGGACTATCGACGTACCCCAGCATTTT.

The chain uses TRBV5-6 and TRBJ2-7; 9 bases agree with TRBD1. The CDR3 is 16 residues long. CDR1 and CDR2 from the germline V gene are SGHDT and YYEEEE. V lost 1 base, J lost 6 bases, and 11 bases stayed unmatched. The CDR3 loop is CASSLWPGTGYSEQYF. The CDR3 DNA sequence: TGTGCCAGCAGCTTGTGGCCGGGGACAGGGTATAGCGAGCAGTACTTC.

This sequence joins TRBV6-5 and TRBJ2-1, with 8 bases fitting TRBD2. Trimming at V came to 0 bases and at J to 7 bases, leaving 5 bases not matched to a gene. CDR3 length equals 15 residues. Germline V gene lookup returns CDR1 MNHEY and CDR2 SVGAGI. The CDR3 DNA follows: TGTGCCAGCAGTTACTCGAGCGGGGGCAGAAATGAGCAGTTCTTC. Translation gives CASSYSSGGRNEQFF.

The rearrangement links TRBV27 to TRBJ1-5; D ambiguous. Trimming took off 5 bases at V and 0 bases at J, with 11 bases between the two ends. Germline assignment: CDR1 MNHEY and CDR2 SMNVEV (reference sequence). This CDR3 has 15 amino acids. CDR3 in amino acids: CASSSRGRSNQPQHF. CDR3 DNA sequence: TGTGCCAGCAGTAGTAGAGGGCGTAGCAATCAGCCCCAGCATTTT.

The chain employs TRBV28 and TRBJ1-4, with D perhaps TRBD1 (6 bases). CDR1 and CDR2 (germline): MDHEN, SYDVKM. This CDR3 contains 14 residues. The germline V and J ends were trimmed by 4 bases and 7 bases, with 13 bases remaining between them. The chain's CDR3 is CASSSPGDTEKLFF. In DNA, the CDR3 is TGTGCCAGCAGTTCCCCCGGGGACACTGAAAAACTGTTTTTT.